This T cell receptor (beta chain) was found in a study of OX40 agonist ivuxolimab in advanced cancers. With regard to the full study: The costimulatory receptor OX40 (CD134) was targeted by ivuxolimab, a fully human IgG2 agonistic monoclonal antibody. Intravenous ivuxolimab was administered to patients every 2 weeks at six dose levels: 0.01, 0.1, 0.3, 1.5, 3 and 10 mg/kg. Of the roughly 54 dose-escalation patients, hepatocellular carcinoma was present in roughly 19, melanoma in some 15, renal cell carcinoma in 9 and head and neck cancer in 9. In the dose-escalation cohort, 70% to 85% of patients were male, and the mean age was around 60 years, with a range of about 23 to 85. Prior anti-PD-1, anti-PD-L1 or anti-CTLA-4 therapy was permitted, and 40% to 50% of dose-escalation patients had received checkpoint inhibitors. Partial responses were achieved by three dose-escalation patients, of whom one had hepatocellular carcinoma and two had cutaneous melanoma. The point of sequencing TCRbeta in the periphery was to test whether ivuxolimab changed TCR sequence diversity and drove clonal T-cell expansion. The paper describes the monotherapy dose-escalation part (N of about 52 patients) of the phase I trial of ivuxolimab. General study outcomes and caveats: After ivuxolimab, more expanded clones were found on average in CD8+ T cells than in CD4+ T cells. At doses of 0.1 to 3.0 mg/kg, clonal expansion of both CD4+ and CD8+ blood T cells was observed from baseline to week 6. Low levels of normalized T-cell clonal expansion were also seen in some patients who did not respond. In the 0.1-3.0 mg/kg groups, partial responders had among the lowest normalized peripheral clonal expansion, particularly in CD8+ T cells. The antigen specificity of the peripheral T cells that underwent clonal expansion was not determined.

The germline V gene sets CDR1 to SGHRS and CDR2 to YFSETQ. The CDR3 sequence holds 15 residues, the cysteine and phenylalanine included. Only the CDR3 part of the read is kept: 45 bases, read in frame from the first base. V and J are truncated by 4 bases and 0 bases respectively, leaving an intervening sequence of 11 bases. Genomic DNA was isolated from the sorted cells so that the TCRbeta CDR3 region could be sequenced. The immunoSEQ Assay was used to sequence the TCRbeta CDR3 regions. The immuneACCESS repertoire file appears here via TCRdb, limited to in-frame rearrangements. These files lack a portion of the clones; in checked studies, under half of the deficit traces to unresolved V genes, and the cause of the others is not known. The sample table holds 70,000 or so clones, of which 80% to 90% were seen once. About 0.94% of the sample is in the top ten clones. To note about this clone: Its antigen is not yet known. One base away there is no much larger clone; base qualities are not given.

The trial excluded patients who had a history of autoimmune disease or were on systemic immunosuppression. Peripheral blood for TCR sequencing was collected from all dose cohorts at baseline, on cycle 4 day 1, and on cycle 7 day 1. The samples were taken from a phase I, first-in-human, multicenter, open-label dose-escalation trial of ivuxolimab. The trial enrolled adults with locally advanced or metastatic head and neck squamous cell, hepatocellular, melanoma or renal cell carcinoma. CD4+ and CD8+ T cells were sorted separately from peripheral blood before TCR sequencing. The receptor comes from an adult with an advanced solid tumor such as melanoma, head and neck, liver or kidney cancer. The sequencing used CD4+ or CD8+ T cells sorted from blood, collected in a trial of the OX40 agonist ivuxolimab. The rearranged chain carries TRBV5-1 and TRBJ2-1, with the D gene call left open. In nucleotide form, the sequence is TGCGCCAGCAGCGTGGACCCGGGCTCCTACAATGAGCAGTTCTTC. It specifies CASSVDPGSYNEQFF.